This T cell receptor beta chain comes out of a study of cytomegalovirus exposure and HLA in healthy donors. The study's findings and limits: The later analysis indicated that the majority of CMV-associated TCR beta chains appeared HLA-restricted. No immune exposure information besides CMV serostatus was available. Being productive about 87% or about 30% of the time was typical of most TCR beta V segments in an earlier analysis. In vitro confirmation showed three CMV-associated chains to be CMV antigen specific.

CDR3 length: 15 residues. Per the germline V gene, CDR1 is LNHDA and CDR2 is SQIVND (reference sequence). The V end lost 5 bases, the J end lost 0 bases, and 11 bases lay between the germline ends. The PCR used 60 Vbeta and 13 Jbeta primers. Clones were read by immunoSEQ multiplex PCR, and TCRdb kept only the in-frame ones, dropping some. This table holds more than 95,000 clones, 64% found once. Concerning this clone itself: Its antigen is unidentified.

The rearrangement links TRBV19 to TRBJ2-1; D is perhaps TRBD2 (5 bases). Sequenced input: PBMCs. The sequence was obtained from a man aged 60 to 69 in good health and CMV-seronegative. Written as DNA, the CDR3 is TGTGCCAGTAGTCAGACGGGGAGCTCCTACAATGAGCAGTTCTTC. Translation gives CASSQTGSSYNEQFF.